This T cell receptor (beta chain) was profiled in a study of CD8 T cells in Susac syndrome. Findings of the study overall: It was acknowledged in the study that the number of individuals who were included in its TCR sequencing and HLA analysis was relatively small.

Negative isolation yielded CD4+ and CD8+ T cells, and FACS enriched TEMRA cells. V lost 3 bases and J 6 bases, leaving 9 bases between the germline ends. This CDR3 has 13 residues. Germline V gene data show CDR1 as LNHDA and CDR2 as SQIVND (reference sequence). With random hexamers, reverse transcription was performed on about 0.5 to 1 ug of RNA. In TCRdb, the immunoSEQ multiplex PCR reads were re-called with MiXCR into one record per CDR3 protein. Among roughly 180,000 distinct CDR3 sequences listed, approximately 95% were seen once. As for this clonotype: Antigen unknown.

Sequencing was done on a sample of CD4+ T cells from PBMCs. The sequence came from a human donor in good health. The rearrangement links TRBV19 to TRBJ1-5, with D tentatively TRBD1 (5 bases). The CDR3 nucleotides read TGTGCCAGTAGTATCGGGACTGCTCAGCCCCAGCATTTT. Translated, it gives CASSIGTAQPQHF.